The 3 T cell receptor beta chains given below trace back to one sample, sequenced in a study of T cell changes during pregnancy in multiple sclerosis. Clones were read by immunoSEQ multiplex PCR, and TCRdb kept only the in-frame ones, dropping some. The table has 65,000 to 80,000 clones, 93% seen once; the top ten hold roughly 2.5%. The source material was peripheral blood, sampled in the second trimester of pregnancy. These receptor sequences come from a female donor with multiple sclerosis, enrolled in a pregnancy study.

The chain couples TRBV11-1 to TRBJ1-1; D is ambiguous. V lost 0 bases and J lost 7, with 12 bases in between. Germline V lookup: CDR1 SGHAT, CDR2 FQDESV (reference sequence). The CDR3 spans 14 residues. CDR3 coding DNA: TGTGCCAGCAGCTTAGCGACAAGGCCTATTGAAGCTTTCTTT. As protein: CASSLATRPIEAFF. The variable domain in full, completed from reference TRBV11-1 and TRBJ1-1, reads EAEVAQSPRYKITEKSQAVAFWCDPISGHATLYWYRQILGQGPELLVQFQDESVVDDSQLPKDRFSAERLKGVDSTLKIQPAELGDSAMYLCASSLATRPIEAFFGQGTRLTVV.

The chain has TRBV10-3 and TRBJ2-5; maybe TRBD1 (5 bases). Trimming removed 6 bases from V and 5 bases from J, with 10 bases in between. CDR3 size: 12 residues. Germline-derived CDR1 and CDR2 are ENHRY and SYGVKD. The CDR3: CAISAGSETQYF. The DNA of the CDR3 is TGTGCCATCAGCGCAGGGTCGGAGACCCAGTACTTC.

The J gene is TRBJ2-5, the V gene TRBV27; 7 bases align to TRBD2. Looked up from germline, CDR1 is MNHEY and CDR2 is SMNVEV (reference sequence). V was pared by 6 bases and J by 1 base, with 17 bases of the junction left unmatched. The CDR3 consists of 18 residues. This chain's CDR3 is CASRALGSGVLFQETQYF. DNA for the CDR3: TGTGCCAGCAGAGCCCTGGGGAGCGGGGTCCTATTCCAAGAGACCCAGTACTTC.